These 20 T cell receptor beta chains came from one sample sequenced in a study of blood T cells in healthy people across ages. The second PCR ran about 6 to 12 cycles with a sample-barcoded 5' primer and J-beta primers. In TCRdb, the 5' RACE reads were re-called with MiXCR into one record per CDR3 protein. Seen here are about a million distinct CDR3 sequences, roughly 51% observed once, and the top ten hold about 21%. Sequences were obtained from blood. These receptors were obtained from a woman between 55 and 75 years old in good health.

This clonotype appeared many times. The rearrangement joins TRBV29-1 to TRBJ2-7; D is possibly TRBD2 (5 bases). CDR1 is SQVTM and CDR2 is ANQGSEA in the germline V gene. The CDR3 covers 12 residues. The ends were cut back, 4 bases at V and 5 bases at J, with 12 bases in the middle. This CDR3 reads CSVVGERDEQYF. In DNA form, the CDR3 reads TGCAGCGTTGTCGGGGAGAGGGACGAGCAGTACTTC.

This chain joins TRBV7-9 and TRBJ2-5; 9 nucleotides match TRBD2. Trimming removed 1 base from V and 5 bases from J; junction bases left unmatched: 8. The CDR3 runs to 16 residues. From germline, CDR1 is SEHNR and CDR2 FQNEAQ (reference sequence). The CDR3 sequence is CASSLVSSGIRETQYF. CDR3 bases: TGTGCCAGCAGCTTAGTCTCTAGCGGGATTAGGGAGACCCAGTACTTC.

Worth noting for this clonotype: With a far larger clone one base away, a read error is the likely cause. The CDR3 ends on some other residue instead of the conserved phenylalanine or tryptophan, so this is likely a read error. The V gene is TRBV6-5, the J gene TRBJ2-7, with D uncertain. V gave up 6 bases and J gave up 1 base, with 10 bases separating them. The CDR3 runs 13 residues. Germline CDR1 MNHEY, CDR2 SVGAGI. DNA for the CDR3: TGTGCCAGCAGCCCGGGCCATTCCTACGAGCAGTACCTC. Its translation: CASSPGHSYEQYL.

For this clonotype: A read error may be the cause here, since a much bigger clone is one base away. The chain has TRBV2 and TRBJ2-5; no clear D. The CDR3 length is 12 residues. Germline CDR1 and CDR2: SNHLY and FYNNEI. Trimming stripped 8 bases from V and 7 bases from J, with 14 bases between. CDR3 in DNA: TGTGCCAGCGAGGTCGTCCGGGTGACCCAGTACTTC. It yields the protein CASEVVRVTQYF.

This clonotype showed up many times. The rearrangement uses TRBV7-9 and TRBJ2-5; 7 bases agree with TRBD1. CDR3 size: 15 residues. Germline values: CDR1 SEHNR, CDR2 FQNEAQ (reference sequence). V lost 1 base and J lost 5; bases outside the gene matches: 7. As DNA, the CDR3 is TGTGCCAGCAGCTTAGGCGGACAGGTCAGCGAGACCCAGTACTTC. It translates to CASSLGGQVSETQYF.

This chain links TRBV2 with TRBJ2-1; 7 nucleotides align to TRBD2. Germline V lookup: CDR1 SNHLY, CDR2 FYNNEI. The CDR3 is made up of 14 amino acids. Trimming removed 8 bases from V and 4 bases from J; junction bases left unmatched: 8. CDR3 in DNA: TGTGCCAGCGGGGGGAGGACTAGTTACAATGAGCAGTTCTTC. Translating it yields CASGGRTSYNEQFF.

A remark on this clonotype: No DNA is shown, since the ends of the CDR3 on it are uncertain; the CDR3 is the one TCRdb lists. The gene calls are TRBV28 and TRBJ1-5; the D call in the table, TRBD1, was not verified against the DNA. Termini included, the CDR3 measures 15 amino acids. CDR1 MDHEN and CDR2 SYDVKM come from the germline V gene. CDR3 in amino acids: CASILGQGVGQPQHF.

The chain links TRBV11-3 to TRBJ2-5; D unresolved. Germline V lookup: CDR1 SGHNT, CDR2 YENEEA. This CDR3 spans 13 amino acids. Trimming stripped 4 bases from V and 5 bases from J, with 11 bases between. The CDR3 DNA reads as TGTGCCAGCAGCTGGACCTTGGGGGAGACCCAGTACTTC. This encodes CASSWTLGETQYF.

The rearrangement uses TRBV5-6 and TRBJ2-7; D not resolved. Germline CDR1 SGHDT, CDR2 YYEEEE. This CDR3 spans 16 amino acids. V was trimmed by 0 bases and J by 1 base, leaving 14 bases between them. Here the CDR3 reads CASSLVPGSESYEQYF. The CDR3 region has the DNA TGTGCCAGCAGCTTGGTTCCAGGTTCGGAATCCTACGAGCAGTACTTC. The full variable domain, completed using reference TRBV5-6 and TRBJ2-7, is DAGVTQSPTHLIKTRGQQVTLRCSPKSGHDTVSWYQQALGQGPQFIFQYYEEEERQRGNFPDRFSGHQFPNYSSELNVNALLLGDSALYLCASSLVPGSESYEQYFGPGTRLTVT.

The V gene is TRBV20-1, the J gene TRBJ2-3; TRBD2 matches 13 bases. V trimming: 6 bases; J trimming: 8 bases; junction bases outside the gene matches: 2. The CDR3 extends over 12 amino acids. Germline CDR1 DFQATT, CDR2 SNEGSKA (reference sequence). The CDR3 here is CSARTSGSTQYF. Written as DNA, the CDR3 is TGCAGTGCCCGGACTAGCGGGAGTACGCAGTATTTT.

The rearrangement joins TRBV6-5 to TRBJ1-2, with D maybe TRBD1 (6 bases). Germline loops: CDR1 MNHEY, CDR2 SVGAGI. The CDR3 extends over 15 amino acids. V was cut by 10 bases and J by 5 bases, with 23 bases left in between. Here the CDR3 reads CATQVGGAHGYGYTF. The DNA for the CDR3 is TGTGCCACCCAAGTCGGGGGGGCTCACGGATATGGCTACACCTTC.

CDR3 protein: CASSKGELAGADSTDTQYF. In nucleotides, the CDR3 is TGTGCCAGCAGCAAAGGGGAACTAGCGGGAGCTGATAGCACAGATACGCAGTATTTT. The genes are TRBV21-1 and TRBJ2-3; TRBD2, the table's D call, lacks a check against the DNA. TRBV21-1 is listed as a pseudogene. This CDR3 has 19 amino acids.

The chain uses TRBV7-8 and TRBJ2-4; the D is unclear. The CDR3 extends over 15 amino acids. CDR1 and CDR2 (germline): SGHVS, FQNEAQ. V lost 0 bases to trimming and J lost 0 bases, with 6 bases between them. The CDR3 nucleotides read TGTGCCAGCAGCTTAGCGGGATTAGCCAAAAACATTCAGTACTTC. Translating gives CASSLAGLAKNIQYF.

This clonotype was detected a few times. The chain couples TRBV27 to TRBJ1-4; D uncertain. The CDR3 extends over 16 amino acids. V lost 5 bases and J 11 bases, leaving 24 bases between the germline ends. Germline V gene lookup returns CDR1 MNHEY and CDR2 SMNVEV (reference sequence). This chain's CDR3 is CASSLGFGNENRKLFF. Here the CDR3 DNA reads TGTGCCAGCAGTCTTGGCTTCGGGAACGAAAATCGTAAACTGTTTTTT.

This clonotype has only a few counts. The J gene is TRBJ2-1, the V gene TRBV29-1, with 8 bases that match TRBD1. V was pared by 4 bases and J by 5 bases, with 7 bases of the junction left unmatched. The CDR3 sequence is 14 residues long. Germline CDR1 and CDR2: SQVTM and ANQGSEA. The CDR3 nucleotides are TGCAGCGTTGGTATGACAGGGGCGGACAATGAGCAGTTCTTC. Translated: CSVGMTGADNEQFF.

Comments on this clonotype: One base away lies a much larger clone, so this may be a sequencing read error. The V gene is TRBV3-1, the J gene TRBJ2-4; D gene unclear. The CDR3 is made up of 13 amino acids. V was clipped by 0 bases and J by 7 bases, with 7 bases between them. The germline V gene has CDR1 LGHDT and CDR2 YNNKEL (reference sequence). The CDR3 DNA follows: TGTGCCAGCAGCCAAGATATAGTCAACATTCAGTACTTC. Its translation is CASSQDIVNIQYF.

The CDR3 region is CASSRTGTGTGEQYF. CDR3 nucleotide sequence: TGTGCCAGCAGTCGAACTGGGACAGGTACAGGGGAGCAGTACTTC. The chain uses TRBV6-5 and TRBJ2-7, with 8 bases identical to TRBD1. There are 15 residues in the CDR3. Germline V gives CDR1 MNHEY, CDR2 SVGAGI. The J segment lost 7 bases and the V segment lost 5 bases, leaving 13 bases of the junction unmatched.

This clonotype was picked up a small number of times. V usage is TRBV7-6 and J usage is TRBJ2-7; D is uncertain. The V end was cut by 0 bases, the J end by 4 bases, with 7 bases between. The CDR3 is 13 amino acids. Germline CDR1 reads SGHVS; CDR2 reads FNYEAQ. CDR3 sequence: CASSLAAEYEQYF. CDR3 nucleotides: TGTGCCAGCAGCTTAGCGGCCGAATACGAGCAGTACTTC.

The chain carries TRBV7-9 and TRBJ1-1, with 7 bases lining up with TRBD1. CDR1 and CDR2 from the germline V gene are SEHNR and FQNEAQ (reference sequence). The CDR3 consists of 15 residues. V gave up 5 bases and J gave up 4 bases; unmatched junction bases: 10. The CDR3 nucleotides read TGTGCCAGCAGCCCAAACAGGGGAGGCATCACTGAAGCTTTCTTT. It is translated as CASSPNRGGITEAFF.

This rearrangement joins TRBV27 to TRBJ2-1; 10 bases are shared with TRBD2. Unmatched junction bases numbered 14, after V lost 5 bases and J lost 7 bases. This CDR3 spans 17 amino acids. CDR1 is MNHEY, CDR2 SMNVEV, per germline (reference sequence). In DNA, the CDR3 is TGTGCCAGCAGTCCAACCCTGGCTAGCGGGAGTCTTAATGAGCAGTTCTTC. It specifies CASSPTLASGSLNEQFF.